This TCR beta chain was identified in a study of blood T cell repertoires in COVID-19. V was trimmed by 2 bases and J by 6 bases, leaving 17 bases between them. The CDR3 has 16 amino acids. Germline values: CDR1 SGDLS, CDR2 YYNGEE. Using immunoSEQ multiplex PCR, the repertoire was profiled, and TCRdb retains in-frame clones only, with some absent. The sample yields about 26,000 clones, approximately 86% seen once. Sequencing input: peripheral blood. This TCR was recovered from a human donor in a cohort sampled during active COVID-19. This chain joins TRBV9 and TRBJ1-4, with TRBD1 as a possible D gene (6 bases). Written as DNA, the CDR3 is TGTGCCAGCAGCGTGGGGGATGGACAGTTGTATGAAAAACTGTTTTTT. Protein sequence: CASSVGDGQLYEKLFF. Looking up the rest from reference TRBV9 and TRBJ1-4 gives the full variable domain: DSGVTQTPKHLITATGQRVTLRCSPRSGDLSVYWYQQSLDQGLQFLIQYYNGEERAKGNILERFSAQQFPDLHSELNLSSLELGDSALYFCASSVGDGQLYEKLFFGSGTQLSVL.